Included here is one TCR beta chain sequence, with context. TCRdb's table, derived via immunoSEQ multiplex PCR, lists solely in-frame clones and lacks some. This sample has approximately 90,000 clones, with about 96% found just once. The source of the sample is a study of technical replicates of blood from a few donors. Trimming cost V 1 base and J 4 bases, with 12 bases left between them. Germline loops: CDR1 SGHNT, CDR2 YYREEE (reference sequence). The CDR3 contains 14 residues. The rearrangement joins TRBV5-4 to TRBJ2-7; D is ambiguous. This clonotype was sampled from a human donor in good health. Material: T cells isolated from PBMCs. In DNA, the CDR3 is TGTGCCAGCAGCTTGACTCCCGAAACGTACGAGCAGTACTTC. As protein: CASSLTPETYEQYF.